This passage covers 4 T cell receptor beta chains from one sample sequenced in a study of T-cell memory formation after mild COVID-19. A single record per CDR3 protein comes from TCRdb applying MiXCR to the 5' RACE reads. The sample includes 500,000 to 550,000 distinct CDR3 sequences, 20% seen only once; the top ten take roughly an eighth. The specimen was PBMCs or a T cell subset sorted from them (not recorded which). The receptors were sampled from an adult woman who had mild COVID-19 (a few samples of this study predate the infection). Cell type and time point are not known.

This clonotype has a handful of counts. This chain connects TRBV6-2 or TRBV6-3 to TRBJ2-7; D is unclear. Germline V gene sequence: CDR1 MNHEY, CDR2 SVGEGT. The CDR3 extends over 12 amino acids. Trimming took 6 bases from V and 3 from J, leaving 9 bases between them. The CDR3 sequence: CASSDRYYEQYF. CDR3 bases: TGTGCCAGCAGCGATCGCTACTACGAGCAGTACTTC.

There are a few counts of this clonotype. V and J are TRBV3-1 and TRBJ2-6; the D is unclear. CDR1 LGHDT and CDR2 YNNKEL come from the germline V gene (reference sequence). This CDR3 region has 16 residues. Trimming cost V 2 bases and J 1 base, with 9 bases left between them. CDR3: CASSQWRGSGANVLTF. CDR3 DNA: TGTGCCAGCAGCCAATGGAGAGGTTCTGGGGCCAACGTCCTGACTTTC.

This clonotype appeared a few times. The J gene is TRBJ2-3, the V gene TRBV6-2 or TRBV6-3; TRBD2 is a possible D gene (5 bases). The CDR3 has 13 residues. With 6 bases removed from V and 5 bases from J, the gap between germline ends came to 12 bases. Germline V CDR1 and CDR2: MNHEY, SVGEGT. The CDR3 DNA sequence: TGTGCCAGCAGCCGGGGATTGGGAGATACGCAGTATTTT. Amino acid sequence: CASSRGLGDTQYF.

V usage is TRBV5-4 and J usage is TRBJ2-3; 7 bases match TRBD2. Unmatched junction bases numbered 20, after V lost 3 bases and J lost 7 bases. Germline V gene sequence: CDR1 SGHNT, CDR2 YYREEE (reference sequence). The length of the CDR3 is 18 residues. CDR3 region: CASSSSHLRTSPSNTQYF. The CDR3 DNA reads as TGTGCCAGCAGCTCCTCACACCTCCGGACTAGTCCGTCGAATACGCAGTATTTT.